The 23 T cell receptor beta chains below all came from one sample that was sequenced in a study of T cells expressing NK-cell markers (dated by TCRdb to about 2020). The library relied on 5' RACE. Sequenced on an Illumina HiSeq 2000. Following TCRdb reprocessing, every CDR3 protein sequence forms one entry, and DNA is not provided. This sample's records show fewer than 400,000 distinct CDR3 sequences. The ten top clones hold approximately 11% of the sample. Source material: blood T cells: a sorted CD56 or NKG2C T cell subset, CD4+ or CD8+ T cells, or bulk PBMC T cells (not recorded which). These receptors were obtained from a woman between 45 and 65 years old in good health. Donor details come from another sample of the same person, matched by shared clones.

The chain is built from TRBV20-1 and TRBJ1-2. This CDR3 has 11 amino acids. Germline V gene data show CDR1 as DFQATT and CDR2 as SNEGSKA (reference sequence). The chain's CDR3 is CSASFSAGYTF.

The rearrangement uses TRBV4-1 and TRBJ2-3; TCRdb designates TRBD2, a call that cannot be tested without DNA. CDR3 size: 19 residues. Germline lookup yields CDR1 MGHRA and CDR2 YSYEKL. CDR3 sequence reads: CASSQASTSGRAWVDTQYF.

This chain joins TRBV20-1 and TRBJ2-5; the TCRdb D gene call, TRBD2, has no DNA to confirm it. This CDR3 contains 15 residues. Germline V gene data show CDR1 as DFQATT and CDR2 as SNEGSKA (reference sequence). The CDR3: CSASSLAGAGETQYF.

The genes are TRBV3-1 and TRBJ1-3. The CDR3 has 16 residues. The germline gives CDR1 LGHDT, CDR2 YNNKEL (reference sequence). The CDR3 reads CASSREQWGSGNTIYF.

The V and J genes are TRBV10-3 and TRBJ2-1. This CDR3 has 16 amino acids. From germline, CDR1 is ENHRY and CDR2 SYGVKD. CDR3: CAISESIQSSYNEQFF.

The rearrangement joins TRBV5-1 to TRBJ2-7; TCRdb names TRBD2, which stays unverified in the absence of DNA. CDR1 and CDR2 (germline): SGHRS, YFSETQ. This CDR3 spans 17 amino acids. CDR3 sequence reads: CASSLSGVQRGNYEQYF.

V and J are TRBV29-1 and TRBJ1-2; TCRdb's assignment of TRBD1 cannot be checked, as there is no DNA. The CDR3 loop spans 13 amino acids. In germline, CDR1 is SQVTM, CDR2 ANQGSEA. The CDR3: CSVTFLWGGGYTF.

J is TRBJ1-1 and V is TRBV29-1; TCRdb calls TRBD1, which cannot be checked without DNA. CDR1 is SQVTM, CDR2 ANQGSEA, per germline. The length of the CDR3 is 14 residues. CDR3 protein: CSVGYGTQNTEAFF.

This CDR3 reads CASSDDLAGGLNEQFF. The J gene is TRBJ2-1, the V gene TRBV5-1; TCRdb proposes TRBD2, but this gene call is untestable without DNA. The CDR3 is made up of 16 amino acids. Germline values: CDR1 SGHRS, CDR2 YFSETQ.

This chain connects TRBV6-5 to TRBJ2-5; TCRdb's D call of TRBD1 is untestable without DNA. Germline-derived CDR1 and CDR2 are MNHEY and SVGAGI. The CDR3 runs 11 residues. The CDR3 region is CASGRGETQYF.

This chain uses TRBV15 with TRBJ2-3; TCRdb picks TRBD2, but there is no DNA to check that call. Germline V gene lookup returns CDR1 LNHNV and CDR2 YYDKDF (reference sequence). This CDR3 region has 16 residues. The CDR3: CATSREGGGRSDTQYF.

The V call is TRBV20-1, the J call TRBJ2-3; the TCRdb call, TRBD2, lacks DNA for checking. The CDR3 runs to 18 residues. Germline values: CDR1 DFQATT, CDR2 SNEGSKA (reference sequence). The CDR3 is CSARVAGGRGGRGDTQYF.

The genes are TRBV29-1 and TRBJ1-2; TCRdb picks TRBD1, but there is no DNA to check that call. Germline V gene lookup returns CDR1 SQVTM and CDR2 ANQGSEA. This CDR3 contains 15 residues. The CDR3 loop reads CSVDGAGTGKNGYTF.

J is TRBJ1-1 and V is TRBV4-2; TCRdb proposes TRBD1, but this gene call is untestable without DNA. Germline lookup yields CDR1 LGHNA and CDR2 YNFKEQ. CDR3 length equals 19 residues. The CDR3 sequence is CASSQDPTRISGTGSEAFF.

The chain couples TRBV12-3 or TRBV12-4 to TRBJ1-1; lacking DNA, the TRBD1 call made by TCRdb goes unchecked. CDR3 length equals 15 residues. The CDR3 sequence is CASSLALWGDTEAFF.

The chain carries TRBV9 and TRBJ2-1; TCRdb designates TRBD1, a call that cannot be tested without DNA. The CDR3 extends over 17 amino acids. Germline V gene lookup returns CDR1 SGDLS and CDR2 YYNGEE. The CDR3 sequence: CASSVVGTPGKYNEQFF.

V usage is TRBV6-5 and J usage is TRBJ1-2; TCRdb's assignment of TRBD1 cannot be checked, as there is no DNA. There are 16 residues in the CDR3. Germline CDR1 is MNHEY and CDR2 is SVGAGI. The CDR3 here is CASSAGTGPDFGGYTF.

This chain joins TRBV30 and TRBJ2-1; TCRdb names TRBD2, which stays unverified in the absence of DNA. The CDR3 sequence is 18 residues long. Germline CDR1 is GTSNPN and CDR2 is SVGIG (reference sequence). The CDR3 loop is CAWTRGRLGSGSVNEQFF. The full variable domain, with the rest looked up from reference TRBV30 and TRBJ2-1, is SQTIHQWPATLVQPVGSPLSLECTVEGTSNPNLYWYRQAAGRGLQLLFYSVGIGQISSEVPQNLSASRPQDRQFILSSKKLLLSDSGFYLCAWTRGRLGSGSVNEQFFGPGTRLTVL.

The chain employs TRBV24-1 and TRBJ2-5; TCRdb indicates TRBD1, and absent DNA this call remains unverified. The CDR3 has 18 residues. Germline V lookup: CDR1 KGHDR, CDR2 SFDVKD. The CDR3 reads CATSDLGRVGVGKETQYF.

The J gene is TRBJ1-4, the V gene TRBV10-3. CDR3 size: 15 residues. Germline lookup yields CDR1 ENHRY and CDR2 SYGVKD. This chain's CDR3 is CASRASQATNEKLFF.

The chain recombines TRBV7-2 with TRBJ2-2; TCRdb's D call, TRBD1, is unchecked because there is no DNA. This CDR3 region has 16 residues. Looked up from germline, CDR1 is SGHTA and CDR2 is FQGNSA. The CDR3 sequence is CASSLSVGQGHGELFF.

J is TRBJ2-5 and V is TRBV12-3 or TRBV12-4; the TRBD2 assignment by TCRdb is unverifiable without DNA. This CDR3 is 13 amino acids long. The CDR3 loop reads CASSPGLQETQYF.

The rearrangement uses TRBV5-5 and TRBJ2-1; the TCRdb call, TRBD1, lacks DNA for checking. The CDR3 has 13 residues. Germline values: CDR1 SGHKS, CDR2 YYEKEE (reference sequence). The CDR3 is CASSLGPRNEQFF. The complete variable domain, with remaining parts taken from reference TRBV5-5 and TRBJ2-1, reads DAGVTQSPTHLIKTRGQQVTLRCSPISGHKSVSWYQQVLGQGPQFIFQYYEKEERGRGNFPDRFSARQFPNYSSELNVNALLLGDSALYLCASSLGPRNEQFFGPGTRLTVL.